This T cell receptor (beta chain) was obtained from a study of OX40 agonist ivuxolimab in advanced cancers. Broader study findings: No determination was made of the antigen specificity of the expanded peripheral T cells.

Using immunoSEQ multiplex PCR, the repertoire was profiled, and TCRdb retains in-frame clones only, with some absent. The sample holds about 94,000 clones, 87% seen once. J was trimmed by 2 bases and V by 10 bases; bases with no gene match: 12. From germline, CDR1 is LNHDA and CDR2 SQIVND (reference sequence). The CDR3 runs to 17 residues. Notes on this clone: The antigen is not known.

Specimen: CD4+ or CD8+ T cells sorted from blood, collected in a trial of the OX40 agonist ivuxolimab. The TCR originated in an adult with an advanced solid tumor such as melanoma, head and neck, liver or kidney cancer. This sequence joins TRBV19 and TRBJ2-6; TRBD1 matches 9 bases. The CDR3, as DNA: TGTGCCATAAAGCCGGGACAGGGTTTTCCTGGGGCCAACGTCCTGACTTTC. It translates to CAIKPGQGFPGANVLTF.